Reported below is one T cell receptor beta chain. The antigen is not known. A multiplex PCR was run with 60 Vbeta primers and 13 Jbeta primers. The repertoire was sequenced with immunoSEQ multiplex PCR; TCRdb's copy has only in-frame clones and lacks some. The repertoire includes around 150,000 clones, approximately 57% of them detected once, and approximately 1.7% sits in the top ten. These data come from a study of cytomegalovirus exposure and HLA in healthy donors. Germline V gene sequence: CDR1 SGHAT, CDR2 FQNNGV. The CDR3 spans 18 residues. Germline trimming cut 5 bases from V and 0 bases from J; bases unmatched to any gene: 9. Study results and limitations: A later analysis reportedly found that, within productive TCRs, an Asian-associated ancestry cluster had fewer N-insertions than the mean observed across the roughly 730 donors. Some V segments, including TRBV6-2 and TRBV6-3, were excluded as indistinguishable.

This TCR was recovered from a male donor in good health and CMV-seronegative. This chain connects TRBV11-2 to TRBJ2-3, with 12 bases identical to TRBD2. Sequencing was done on a sample of PBMCs. CDR3 coding DNA: TGTGCCAGCAGCCAATTCGGACTAGCGGGGTATAGCACAGATACGCAGTATTTT. It specifies CASSQFGLAGYSTDTQYF.